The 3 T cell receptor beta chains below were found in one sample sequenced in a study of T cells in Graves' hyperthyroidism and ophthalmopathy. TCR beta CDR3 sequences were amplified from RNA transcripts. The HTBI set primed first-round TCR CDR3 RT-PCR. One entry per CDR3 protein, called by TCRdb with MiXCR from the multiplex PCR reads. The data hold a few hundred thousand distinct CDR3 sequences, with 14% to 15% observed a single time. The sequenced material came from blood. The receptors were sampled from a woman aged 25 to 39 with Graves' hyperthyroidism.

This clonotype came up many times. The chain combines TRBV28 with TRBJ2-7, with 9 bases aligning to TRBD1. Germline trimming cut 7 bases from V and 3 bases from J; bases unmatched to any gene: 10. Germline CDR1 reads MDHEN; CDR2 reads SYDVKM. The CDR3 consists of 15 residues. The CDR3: CASTTEGQGYYEQYF. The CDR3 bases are TGTGCCAGCACCACAGAAGGACAGGGGTACTACGAGCAGTACTTC.

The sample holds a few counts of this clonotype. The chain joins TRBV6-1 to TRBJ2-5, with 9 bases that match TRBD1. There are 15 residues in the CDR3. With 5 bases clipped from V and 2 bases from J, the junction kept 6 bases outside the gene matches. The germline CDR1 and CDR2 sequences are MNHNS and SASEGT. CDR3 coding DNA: TGTGCCAGCAGTCTATACAGGGGGCATCAAGAGACCCAGTACTTC. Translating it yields CASSLYRGHQETQYF.

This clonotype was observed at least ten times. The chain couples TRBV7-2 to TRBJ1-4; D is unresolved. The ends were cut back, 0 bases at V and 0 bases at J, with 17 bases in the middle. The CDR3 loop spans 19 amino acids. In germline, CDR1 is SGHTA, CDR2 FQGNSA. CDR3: CASSLAGPQSGATNEKLFF. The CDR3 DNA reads TGTGCCAGCAGCTTAGCTGGGCCCCAATCGGGTGCAACTAATGAAAAACTGTTTTTT.